A selection of T cell receptor beta chains follows, all from one sample in a study of beta chain features in type 1 diabetes. Libraries were prepared by immunoSEQ multiplex PCR; TCRdb keeps only in-frame clonotypes and omits some of them. The sample includes some 350,000 clones, around 10% of them seen just once. The sample comprised central memory CD4+ T cells from blood. These receptors all come from a man aged 25-45 years with type 1 diabetes. Both conserved end residues are part of each CDR3. D genes are given only for firm matches. Size is omitted from some rows. Given values are once, few, many or a class for expanded clones.

size: few; D: .; V: TRBV28; J: TRBJ2-5; CDR3: CASRTPAGGKETQYF; DNA: TGTGCCAGCAGGACCCCGGCAGGCGGTAAAGAGACCCAGTACTTC
size: .; D: TRBD1; V: TRBV28; J: TRBJ2-5; CDR3: CASSRSTGVETQYF; DNA: TGTGCCAGCAGCCGATCGACAGGGGTAGAGACCCAGTACTTC
size: .; D: .; V: TRBV7-2; J: TRBJ2-1; CDR3: CASSLGQGWVNEQFF; DNA: TGTGCCAGCAGCTTAGGCCAGGGTTGGGTCAATGAGCAGTTCTTC
size: few; D: TRBD2; V: TRBV5-1; J: TRBJ2-1; CDR3: CASSLSLTSGNHEQFF; DNA: TGCGCCAGCAGCTTGTCCCTGACTAGCGGGAACCATGAGCAGTTCTTC
size: .; D: .; V: TRBV7-2; J: TRBJ2-2; CDR3: CASSTPGGGGEELFF; DNA: TGTGCCAGCAGCACTCCCGGAGGAGGGGGCGAGGAGCTGTTTTTT
size: .; D: TRBD1; V: TRBV5-1; J: TRBJ1-5; CDR3: CASSLDRGSNQPQHF; DNA: TGCGCCAGCAGCTTGGACAGGGGCAGCAATCAGCCCCAGCATTTT
size: .; D: .; V: TRBV6-6; J: TRBJ1-3; CDR3: CASSYGGSGNTIYF; DNA: TGTGCCAGCAGTTACGGGGGCTCTGGAAACACCATATATTTT
size: few; D: TRBD1; V: TRBV7-2; J: TRBJ1-5; CDR3: CASSLGQGMNQPQHF; DNA: TGTGCCAGCAGCTTGGGACAGGGCATGAATCAGCCCCAGCATTTT
size: few; D: .; V: TRBV6-1; J: TRBJ1-1; CDR3: CASSDQGGFSSEAFF; DNA: TGTGCCAGCAGTGATCAGGGAGGATTCAGCTCTGAAGCTTTCTTT
size: .; D: TRBD1; V: TRBV6-6; J: TRBJ1-1; CDR3: CASSDRGETEAFF; DNA: TGTGCCAGCAGCGACAGGGGTGAAACTGAAGCTTTCTTT
size: .; D: .; V: TRBV27; J: TRBJ1-1; CDR3: CASSFIESVGEAFF; DNA: TGTGCCAGCAGTTTCATAGAGAGTGTAGGAGAAGCTTTCTTT
size: .; D: .; V: TRBV6-5; J: TRBJ1-5; CDR3: CASAGLGNQPQHF; DNA: TGTGCCAGCGCCGGATTGGGGAATCAGCCCCAGCATTTT
size: few; D: TRBD2; V: TRBV11-2; J: TRBJ2-7; CDR3: CASRKTGTSGSYEQYF; DNA: TGTGCCAGCAGAAAAACCGGGACTAGCGGATCCTACGAGCAGTACTTC
size: few; D: .; V: TRBV14; J: TRBJ1-1; CDR3: CASSQDLGATEAFF; DNA: TGTGCCAGCAGCCAAGATCTGGGGGCCACTGAAGCTTTCTTT
size: few; D: .; V: TRBV19; J: TRBJ2-7; CDR3: CASSTPPGAEQYF; DNA: TGTGCCAGTAGTACACCTCCCGGGGCCGAGCAGTACTTC
size: few; D: TRBD1; V: TRBV6-4; J: TRBJ1-1; CDR3: CASSDRDRLNTEAFF; DNA: TGTGCCAGCAGTGATCGGGACAGGCTGAACACTGAAGCTTTCTTT
size: few; D: .; V: TRBV5-1; J: TRBJ2-5; CDR3: CASSSPGKETQYF; DNA: TGCGCCAGCAGCTCCCCTGGGAAAGAGACCCAGTACTTC
size: .; D: TRBD1; V: TRBV7-8; J: TRBJ1-1; CDR3: CASSSPGTAYMDTEAFF; DNA: TGTGCCAGCAGCTCCCCCGGGACAGCCTATATGGACACTGAAGCTTTCTTT
size: .; D: .; V: TRBV27; J: TRBJ2-1; CDR3: CASTQGASYNEQFF; DNA: TGTGCCAGCACCCAAGGGGCCAGCTACAATGAGCAGTTCTTC
size: few; D: .; V: TRBV30; J: TRBJ2-7; CDR3: CAWMRGTSTYYEQYF; DNA: TGTGCCTGGATGCGTGGGACTTCTACATACTACGAGCAGTACTTC
size: few; D: .; V: TRBV29-1; J: TRBJ1-4; CDR3: CSATQGLGEKLFF; DNA: TGCAGCGCCACTCAGGGGCTTGGGGAAAAACTGTTTTTT
size: .; D: .; V: TRBV7-3; J: TRBJ2-2; CDR3: CASSFHEYTGELFF; DNA: TGTGCCAGCAGCTTCCACGAATACACCGGGGAGCTGTTTTTT
size: .; D: .; V: TRBV27; J: TRBJ2-7; CDR3: CASSLSADASRYEQYF; DNA: TGTGCCAGCAGTTTATCGGCGGACGCCAGTAGATACGAGCAGTACTTC
size: .; D: TRBD2; V: TRBV11-3; J: TRBJ2-1; CDR3: CASSKQTSGGSEQFF; DNA: TGTGCCAGCAGCAAGCAGACTAGCGGCGGGAGTGAGCAGTTCTTC
size: few; D: .; V: TRBV18; J: TRBJ2-2; CDR3: CASSPNRVDITGELFF; DNA: TGTGCCAGCTCACCTAACAGGGTCGATATCACCGGGGAGCTGTTTTTT
size: many; D: .; V: TRBV5-1; J: TRBJ1-5; CDR3: CASSLGDGYNQPQHF; DNA: TGCGCCAGCAGCTTGGGAGACGGATACAATCAGCCCCAGCATTTT
size: .; D: .; V: TRBV10-2; J: TRBJ2-7; CDR3: CASSPTVIQQYF; DNA: TGCGCCAGCAGCCCGACCGTTATCCAGCAGTACTTC
size: .; D: .; V: TRBV5-1; J: TRBJ1-4; CDR3: CASSLAGQGGEKLFF; DNA: TGCGCCAGCAGCTTGGCCGGGCAGGGAGGTGAAAAACTGTTTTTT
size: .; D: .; V: TRBV11-2; J: TRBJ2-2; CDR3: CASSSPRGTRSGELFF; DNA: TGTGCCAGCAGCTCCCCTCGAGGCACCCGGTCCGGGGAGCTGTTTTTT
size: .; D: .; V: TRBV7-9; J: TRBJ2-1; CDR3: CASSFALASEQFF; DNA: TGTGCCAGCAGCTTTGCACTAGCAAGTGAGCAGTTCTTC
size: .; D: .; V: TRBV6-6; J: TRBJ2-3; CDR3: CASSYVSTDTQYF; DNA: TGTGCCAGCAGTTACGTGAGCACAGATACGCAGTATTTT
size: many; D: .; V: TRBV10-3; J: TRBJ2-5; CDR3: CAISEVSRETQYF; DNA: TGTGCCATCAGTGAGGTCAGCCGGGAGACCCAGTACTTC
size: .; D: TRBD1; V: TRBV7-9; J: TRBJ1-4; CDR3: CASSQTQGATNEKLFF; DNA: TGTGCCAGCAGCCAGACCCAGGGGGCAACTAATGAAAAACTGTTTTTT
size: few; D: TRBD1; V: TRBV19; J: TRBJ1-1; CDR3: CASSRTGFDTEAFF; DNA: TGTGCCAGTAGTAGGACAGGGTTCGACACTGAAGCTTTCTTT
size: .; D: TRBD1; V: TRBV6-5; J: TRBJ2-7; CDR3: CASSWDRDYEQYF; DNA: TGTGCCAGCAGCTGGGACAGAGATTACGAGCAGTACTTC
size: .; D: TRBD1; V: TRBV5-6; J: TRBJ1-2; CDR3: CASSPGTGNGYTF; DNA: TGTGCCAGCAGCCCCGGGACAGGGAATGGCTACACCTTC
size: .; D: TRBD1; V: TRBV13; J: TRBJ2-7; CDR3: CASSRAGTGSYEQYF; DNA: TGTGCCAGCAGCAGGGCCGGGACAGGATCCTACGAGCAGTACTTC
size: .; D: TRBD2; V: TRBV7-9; J: TRBJ2-7; CDR3: CASPWTSGSTPLGYEQYF; DNA: TGTGCCAGCCCCTGGACTAGCGGGAGTACACCCCTGGGGTACGAGCAGTACTTC
size: few; D: .; V: TRBV7-3; J: TRBJ1-1; CDR3: CASSPELTEAFF; DNA: TGTGCCAGCAGTCCTGAGTTGACTGAAGCTTTCTTT
size: .; D: TRBD1; V: TRBV23-1; J: TRBJ1-1; CDR3: CASRELTGKGTEAFF; DNA: TGCGCCAGCAGGGAACTGACAGGGAAGGGAACTGAAGCCTTCTTT
size: .; D: TRBD1; V: TRBV7-9; J: TRBJ1-1; CDR3: CASSGQGARTEAFF; DNA: TGTGCCAGCTCGGGGCAGGGGGCGCGTACTGAAGCTTTCTTT
size: few; D: .; V: TRBV10-3; J: TRBJ2-7; CDR3: CAISESTPSYEQYF; DNA: TGTGCCATCAGTGAGTCTACCCCCTCCTACGAGCAGTACTTC
size: many; D: TRBD1; V: TRBV5-4; J: TRBJ2-7; CDR3: CASSWGQGGYEQYF; DNA: TGTGCCAGCAGCTGGGGACAGGGGGGCTACGAGCAGTACTTC
size: .; D: .; V: TRBV6-5; J: TRBJ2-1; CDR3: CASSQPGHEQFF; DNA: TGTGCCAGCAGTCAGCCGGGCCATGAGCAGTTCTTC
size: .; D: TRBD1; V: TRBV7-2; J: TRBJ2-3; CDR3: CASSLATGGLGTQYF; DNA: TGTGCCAGCAGCTTAGCGACAGGGGGCTTAGGTACGCAGTATTTT
size: many; D: .; V: TRBV28; J: TRBJ2-2; CDR3: CASKLPNTGELFF; DNA: TGTGCCAGCAAACTCCCGAACACCGGGGAGCTGTTTTTT
size: few; D: TRBD1; V: TRBV2; J: TRBJ2-5; CDR3: CASSSGTGGETQYF; DNA: TGTGCCAGCAGCTCCGGGACAGGGGGCGAGACCCAGTACTTC
size: few; D: TRBD2; V: TRBV4-1; J: TRBJ2-5; CDR3: CASSPPPGLAGVGETQYF; DNA: TGCGCCAGCAGCCCTCCCCCGGGGTTAGCGGGAGTGGGTGAGACCCAGTACTTC
size: few; D: TRBD1; V: TRBV7-2; J: TRBJ2-7; CDR3: CASSGTGYYRPEQYF; DNA: TGTGCCAGCAGCGGGACAGGGTACTATCGCCCCGAGCAGTACTTC
size: few; D: TRBD1; V: TRBV27; J: TRBJ2-1; CDR3: CASSLGQVYNEQFF; DNA: TGTGCCAGCAGTCTTGGACAGGTCTACAATGAGCAGTTCTTC
size: many; D: .; V: TRBV7-9; J: TRBJ1-4; CDR3: CASSPGRVRDEKLFF; DNA: TGTGCCAGCAGCCCAGGGAGGGTACGGGATGAAAAACTGTTTTTT
size: few; D: .; V: TRBV6-6; J: TRBJ2-5; CDR3: CASRSRGGGGETQYF; DNA: TGTGCCAGCAGGTCACGCGGCGGTGGCGGGGAGACCCAGTACTTC
size: few; D: .; V: TRBV7-9; J: TRBJ2-1; CDR3: CASSGYSESSYNEQFF; DNA: TGTGCCAGCAGCGGGTATAGCGAGAGCTCCTACAATGAGCAGTTCTTC
size: .; D: .; V: TRBV27; J: TRBJ1-5; CDR3: CASSLFSQPQHF; DNA: TGTGCCAGCAGTTTATTTAGTCAGCCCCAGCATTTT
size: few; D: TRBD1; V: TRBV27; J: TRBJ2-7; CDR3: CASSRQGQGAAIYEQYF; DNA: TGTGCCAGCAGTCGACAGGGACAGGGGGCTGCTATCTACGAGCAGTACTTC
size: .; D: TRBD1; V: TRBV7-9; J: TRBJ2-7; CDR3: CASSGGQGSSLSSYEQYF; DNA: TGTGCCAGCAGCGGCGGACAGGGGTCCTCTCTAAGCTCCTACGAGCAGTACTTC
size: .; D: .; V: TRBV6-1; J: TRBJ2-2; CDR3: CASSVLRGGTGELFF; DNA: TGTGCCAGCAGTGTCCTTAGGGGGGGCACCGGGGAGCTGTTTTTT
size: few; D: TRBD1; V: TRBV5-1; J: TRBJ2-7; CDR3: CASSRRDRSYEQYF; DNA: TGCGCCAGCAGCCGTCGGGACAGGTCCTACGAGCAGTACTTC
size: few; D: .; V: TRBV2; J: TRBJ2-7; CDR3: CASRSREPPSYEQYF; DNA: TGTGCCAGCAGGTCTCGGGAACCTCCCTCCTACGAGCAGTACTTC